A selection of T cell receptor beta chains follows, all from one sample in a study of T cells in localized non-small cell lung cancer. TCRdb's copy holds only in-frame clones and misses some; the assay was immunoSEQ multiplex PCR. The data hold fewer than 95,000 clones, with around 90% observed a single time. Source: PBMCs, taken before any cancer treatment. The source of these receptors is a woman aged 35 to 75 with stage II squamous cell lung carcinoma. Both conserved end residues are part of each CDR3. A D gene is named only where the DNA matches it firmly. For some rows the clone size is stated as once, few or many, or as a class when expanded; others skip it.

>.|.|TRBJ1-6|TRBV19
CASSFGQTVGPYNSPLHF
TGTGCCAGTAGTTTCGGCCAAACGGTCGGACCCTATAATTCACCCCTCCACTTT
>.|.|TRBJ2-7|TRBV6-1
CASSEERGFEQYF
TGTGCCAGCAGTGAAGAAAGGGGATTCGAGCAGTACTTC
>.|.|TRBJ1-1|TRBV6-1
CATLNGGLWNTEAFF
TGTGCCACCCTAAACGGGGGCTTGTGGAACACTGAAGCTTTCTTT
>TRBD2|.|TRBJ2-1|TRBV4-1
CASSQVITGEGRYNEQFF
TGCGCCAGCAGCCAAGTTATCACGGGGGAGGGCCGCTACAATGAGCAGTTCTTC
>TRBD1|.|TRBJ1-2|TRBV19
CAISDRGGIYGYTF
TGTGCCATCTCGGACAGGGGAGGCATCTATGGCTACACCTTC
>.|once|TRBJ1-5|TRBV19
CASSISPGAINQPQHF
TGTGCCAGTAGTATATCCCCAGGGGCCATTAATCAGCCCCAGCATTTT
>TRBD1|few|TRBJ1-5|TRBV15
CATSDREGQPQHF
TGTGCCACCAGCGACAGGGAGGGTCAGCCCCAGCATTTT
>TRBD1|.|TRBJ1-4|TRBV10-3
CAISGQGDEKLFF
TGTGCCATCAGTGGACAGGGAGATGAAAAACTGTTTTTT
>TRBD1|.|TRBJ1-1|TRBV11-2
CASSLERGQGWTEAFF
TGTGCCAGCAGCTTGGAGAGGGGACAGGGGTGGACTGAAGCTTTCTTT
>.|.|TRBJ1-2|TRBV5-6
CASSLTGQNIYGYTF
TGTGCCAGCAGCTTGACAGGACAGAACATCTATGGCTACACCTTC
>.|.|TRBJ1-5|TRBV5-6
CASSSGPGRDNQPQHF
TGTGCCAGCAGCAGCGGACCTGGACGGGACAATCAGCCCCAGCATTTT
>.|once|TRBJ1-1|TRBV5-1
CASSPLDSIGNTEAFF
TGCGCCAGCAGCCCCCTGGACAGTATAGGGAACACTGAAGCTTTCTTT
>TRBD1|.|TRBJ1-1|TRBV7-9
CASSLEGRGTEAFF
TGTGCCAGCAGCTTAGAGGGCAGGGGGACTGAAGCTTTCTTT
>TRBD1|.|TRBJ2-3|TRBV15
CATSRARDSSDTQYF
TGTGCCACCAGCAGAGCTCGGGACAGCTCAGATACGCAGTATTTT
>TRBD1|.|TRBJ2-5|TRBV11-2
CASSFGNRQGETQYF
TGTGCCAGCAGCTTTGGGAACAGACAGGGGGAGACCCAGTACTTC
>.|once|TRBJ1-1|TRBV6-1
CASSAGGVAYTEAFF
TGTGCCAGCAGTGCTGGAGGAGTAGCCTACACTGAAGCTTTCTTT
>.|once|TRBJ1-2|TRBV6-1
CASSERGPYGGYTF
TGTGCCAGCAGTGAACGGGGACCCTATGGTGGCTACACCTTC
>.|.|TRBJ2-1|TRBV5-1
CASSAGQNYNEQFF
TGCGCCAGCAGCGCGGGACAGAACTACAATGAGCAGTTCTTC
>.|.|TRBJ1-1|TRBV4-2
CASSQDLGNTEAFF
TGTGCCAGCAGCCAAGATCTCGGGAACACTGAAGCTTTCTTT
>.|.|TRBJ1-1|TRBV5-4
CASSLRGPGGTEAFF
TGTGCCAGCAGCTTGAGAGGCCCGGGAGGCACTGAAGCTTTCTTT
>.|.|TRBJ1-4|TRBV6-6
CASSLDAWAEKLFF
TGTGCCAGCAGTCTAGACGCGTGGGCTGAAAAACTGTTTTTT
>TRBD1|.|TRBJ1-2|TRBV7-9
CASSPRTGGDGYTF
TGTGCCAGCAGCCCGAGGACAGGGGGCGATGGCTACACCTTC
>.|.|TRBJ1-2|TRBV6-5
CASSGSPSPSYTF
TGTGCCAGCAGTGGGTCCCCCTCCCCGAGCTACACCTTC
>.|.|TRBJ1-6|TRBV30
CAWSGWGGNSPLHF
TGTGCCTGGAGCGGATGGGGCGGGAATTCACCCCTCCACTTT
>.|.|TRBJ1-2|TRBV21-1
CASSNPMEEVPDGYTF
TGTGCCAGCAGCAATCCAATGGAGGAGGTACCCGATGGCTACACCTTC
>.|.|TRBJ1-5|TRBV27
CASSRTGYQPQHF
TGTGCCAGCAGTAGAACAGGGTATCAGCCCCAGCATTTT
>TRBD2|.|TRBJ2-5|TRBV5-1
CASSLRLAGVDQETQYF
TGCGCCAGCAGCCTCAGACTAGCGGGGGTAGATCAAGAGACCCAGTACTTC
>.|.|TRBJ1-5|TRBV6-1
CASSERVGGNSNQPQHF
TGTGCCAGCAGTGAAAGGGTCGGCGGCAATAGCAATCAGCCCCAGCATTTT
>.|.|TRBJ2-7|TRBV28
CASSLGGEQYF
TGTGCCAGCAGTTTGGGGGGCGAGCAGTACTTC
>.|.|TRBJ1-1|TRBV5-5
CASSLAGVWGNTEAFF
TGTGCCAGCAGCTTGGCTGGGGTGTGGGGGAACACTGAAGCTTTCTTT
>.|.|TRBJ1-2|TRBV6-5
CASSYKRTRGYTF
TGTGCCAGCAGTTACAAGAGGACCCGGGGCTACACCTTC
>.|.|TRBJ2-5|TRBV5-1
CASSPMLSSGLGETQYF
TGCGCCAGTTCGCCGATGCTGTCCTCGGGCCTCGGAGAGACCCAGTACTTC
>TRBD2|.|TRBJ2-7|TRBV10-2
CASSEYERAGARAYEQYF
TGCGCCAGCAGTGAGTATGAGCGAGCGGGAGCGCGCGCCTACGAGCAGTACTTC
>.|.|TRBJ2-7|TRBV5-6
CASSSGSRLLEQYF
TGTGCCAGCAGCTCGGGTTCGCGGCTTCTAGAGCAGTACTTC
>.|.|TRBJ1-1|TRBV7-9
CASSLRAENTEAFF
TGTGCCAGCAGCTTGAGGGCAGAGAACACTGAAGCTTTCTTT
>TRBD1|once|TRBJ2-3|TRBV11-3
CASSPQGASTDTQYF
TGTGCCAGCAGCCCCCAGGGGGCTAGCACAGATACGCAGTATTTT
>.|.|TRBJ2-5|TRBV19
CASSIGPRQETQYF
TGTGCCAGTAGTATAGGTCCAAGGCAAGAGACCCAGTACTTC
>.|.|TRBJ1-1|TRBV19
CASSMGGYTEAFF
TGTGCCAGTAGTATGGGAGGATACACTGAAGCTTTCTTT
>.|.|TRBJ2-4|TRBV7-9
CASSWTANIQYF
TGTGCCAGCAGCTGGACAGCAAACATTCAGTACTTC
>.|.|TRBJ1-2|TRBV2
CASILQRPIGYTF
TGTGCCAGCATACTCCAGCGGCCCATTGGCTACACCTTC